This entry concerns a single T cell receptor (beta chain). Its target is not known. This entry is derived from a study of cytomegalovirus exposure and HLA in healthy donors. Germline lookup yields CDR1 SGHDN and CDR2 FVKESK. CDR3 length: 21 residues. J was trimmed by 0 bases and V by 1 base; bases with no gene match: 18. Study-level findings and limits: Overall, roughly 160 TCR beta chains were annotated as cytomegalovirus-associated.

PCR primers comprised 60 Vbeta and 13 Jbeta primers. Assay: immunoSEQ multiplex PCR; the TCRdb copy retains only in-frame clones and omits some. The sample records 150,000 to 200,000 clones, almost 80% being singletons. The sequenced material came from PBMCs. The chain is built from TRBV14 and TRBJ2-5; 9 bases fit TRBD2. This TCR derives from a man between 18 and 35 years old in good health and CMV-seropositive. The CDR3 spells CASSQGWPTVLAGANQETQYF. CDR3 nucleotides: TGTGCCAGCAGCCAAGGGTGGCCCACAGTTTTAGCGGGAGCTAACCAAGAGACCCAGTACTTC.